This T cell receptor (beta chain) was observed in a study of shared clonotypes between healthy human individuals (dated by TCRdb to 2020 to 2021). Looking at the study overall: The cohort comprised a couple of women and a few men aged 18 to 49 years. Per donor, three plates each were used for CD4 naive and CD4 memory, two for CD8 naive, and one for CD8 memory. To estimate repertoire size and how much clonotype sharing occurs between individuals, the study deeply sequenced the blood TCR repertoires of five or six healthy adults. To increase sequencing depth and limit assay-specific biases, different laboratories used diverse techniques to prepare libraries and sequence TCR repertoires. Between about 0.8 and 9.5 billion PBMCs per donor were obtained by leukapheresis.

CD8 naive samples were obtained by positive selection for CCR7 among CD45RO-negative cells, yielding a CD45RA+CCR7+ population from which TemRA cells were excluded. The donors were healthy, HIV-negative adults who had no recently reported acute infections or vaccinations. All donors were Caucasian adults living in Nashville, Tennessee, USA. After blood collection by leukapheresis, PBMCs were isolated using Ficoll-Histopaque density gradient centrifugation and then cryopreserved in the vapor phase of liquid nitrogen. Analytical flow cytometry was used to check the purity and quantity of each magnetically sorted T cell population. Each sorted fraction had its genomic DNA isolated and then quantified by UV absorbance on a Nanodrop 2000c. About this clone: Its antigen is unknown. Per-base quality was not reported, and no clone a single base away is much larger than it.

The CDR3 spans 17 residues, from the cysteine through the phenylalanine. Only the CDR3 part of the read is kept: 51 bases, read in frame from the first base. The germline V gene sets CDR1 to MGHRA and CDR2 to YSYEKL. V and J lose 4 bases and 0 bases, and a span of 16 bases separates them. The research as a whole found: Estimated clonotype richness was generally larger for naive than for memory subsets. Based on pairwise subsampling, the degree of clonotype sharing among donors was expected to be affected by sequencing depth. Compared with non-shared clonotypes, clonotypes shared by all four sorted-subset donors had higher generation probabilities. The small number of donors limited the genetic and exposure-history diversity represented. Across four donors, approximately 5% of naive CD4, 3.5% of naive CD8, approximately 2.5% of memory CD4, and around 0.4% of memory CD8 clonotypes were shared. Rarefaction of sorted-subset datasets indicated incomplete sequencing despite the large sequencing depth. Sampling was restricted to blood, and TCR repertoires in tissue are likely to differ from TCR repertoires in blood.

Using the deep immunoSEQ assay, multiplex PCR amplified TCR CDR3 regions from genomic DNA. For each cell subset, the extracted genomic DNA was distributed evenly across all wells of several immunoSEQ 96-well plates, and each plate served as one replicate. For sorted subsets, around 200 ng genomic DNA, equal to tens of thousands of T cell genomes, was loaded into each replicate PCR. The purified libraries were quantified using a Qubit 3.0 fluorometer, sized with a Bioanalyzer 2100, and then quantified again using the KAPA Library Quantification kit. Every immunoSEQ 96-well plate was sequenced on a dedicated single-read 150-cycle Illumina NextSeq 550 flow cell. The source study handled its data this way. Because the immunoSEQ output included only junctional sequences and no quality scores, the filtering could not be the same as the filtering used for full-length reads. To assign V/J genes and CDR3, sequences were annotated against IMGT germline references using PyIR, a Python wrapper for IgBLAST v1.9. Reads with weak V/J assignments (E-value above 1e-6), missing CDR3, stop codons, out-of-frame junctions, or ambiguous translated residues were removed. A V3J clonotype was defined by an identical inferred V gene, J gene, and CDR3 amino acid sequence. The percentage overlap between two repertoires was calculated by dividing the number of shared unique clonotypes by the size of the smaller repertoire. Richness of each repertoire was evaluated using RTK rarefaction, the Chao1 estimator, and Recon v2.1 estimates of unobserved clonotypes. OLGA was used to compute generation probabilities for all TCRbeta clonotypes that the gDNA method yielded from several donors. TCRdb carries this immuneACCESS record with in-frame sequences only. Its versions omit some clonotypes, under half of them owing to an unresolved V gene in the studies checked, with the rest unexplained. The DNA was the basis for D and trimming; V, J and clone size are from that table. The sample contains about 600,000 clones, roughly 98% of them found a single time. The ten biggest clones cover 0.25% to 0.35% of the sample.

Sequenced material: naive CD8+ T cells sorted from blood. The cell subset or site label, as the study defines it: CD45RA+CCR7+. The chain links TRBV4-1 with TRBJ1-5; the D region possibly corresponds to TRBD1 (6 bases align). This receptor was taken from a man aged 25-45 years in good health. The sequenced DNA is TGCGCCAGCAGCCCCCGGACAGATCCTTATAGCAATCAGCCCCAGCATTTT. It translates as CASSPRTDPYSNQPQHF.